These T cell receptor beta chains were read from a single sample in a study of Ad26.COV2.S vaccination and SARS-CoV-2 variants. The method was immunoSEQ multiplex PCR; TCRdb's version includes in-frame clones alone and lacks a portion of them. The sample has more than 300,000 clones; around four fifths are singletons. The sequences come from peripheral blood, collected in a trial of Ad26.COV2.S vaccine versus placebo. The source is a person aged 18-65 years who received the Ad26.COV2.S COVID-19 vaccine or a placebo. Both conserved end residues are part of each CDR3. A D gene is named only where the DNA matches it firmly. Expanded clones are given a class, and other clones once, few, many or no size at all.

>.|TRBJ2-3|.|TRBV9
CASSANRDTQYF
TGTGCCAGCAGCGCCAACCGGGATACGCAGTATTTT
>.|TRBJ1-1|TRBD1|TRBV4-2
CASSGEPGGADEAFF
TGTGCCAGCAGCGGGGAACCAGGGGGCGCTGATGAAGCTTTCTTT
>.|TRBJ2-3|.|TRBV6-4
CASSAMGATDTQYF
TGTGCCAGCAGTGCCATGGGGGCTACAGATACGCAGTATTTT
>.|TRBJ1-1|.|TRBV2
CASSVGAANTEAFF
TGTGCCAGCAGTGTCGGGGCAGCGAACACTGAAGCTTTCTTT
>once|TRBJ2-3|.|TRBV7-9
CASSLAEGITDTQYF
TGTGCCAGCAGCTTAGCTGAGGGAATCACAGATACGCAGTATTTT
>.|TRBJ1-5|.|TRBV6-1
CASSEVYGSNQPQHF
TGTGCCAGCAGTGAAGTGTACGGTAGCAATCAGCCCCAGCATTTT
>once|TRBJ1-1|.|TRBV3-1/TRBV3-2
CASSPGGQVAFF
TGTGCCAGCAGCCCTGGGGGGCAAGTAGCTTTCTTT
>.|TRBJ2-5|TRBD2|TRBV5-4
CASSNAGTSGGLGETQYF
TGTGCCAGCAGCAATGCCGGGACTAGCGGGGGGCTCGGGGAGACCCAGTACTTC
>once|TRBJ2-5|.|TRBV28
CASSFVIRETQYF
TGTGCCAGCAGTTTTGTGATCCGGGAGACCCAGTACTTC
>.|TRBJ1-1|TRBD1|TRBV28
CASSSRGQGMDTEAFF
TGTGCCAGCAGTTCGAGGGGACAGGGTATGGACACTGAAGCTTTCTTT
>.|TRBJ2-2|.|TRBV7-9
CASSFRQVDTGELFF
TGTGCCAGCAGCTTCAGACAGGTCGACACCGGGGAGCTGTTTTTT
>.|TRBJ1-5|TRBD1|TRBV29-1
CSVGQGNQPQHF
TGCAGCGTAGGACAGGGTAATCAGCCCCAGCATTTT
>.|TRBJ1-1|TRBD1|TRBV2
CASSYRGGTEAFF
TGTGCCAGCAGTTACAGGGGGGGAACTGAAGCTTTCTTT
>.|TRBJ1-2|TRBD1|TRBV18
CASSPPAVSGGYGYTF
TGTGCCAGCTCACCACCGGCGGTGTCAGGGGGATATGGCTACACCTTC
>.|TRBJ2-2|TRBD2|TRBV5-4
CASSPLAGTNTGELFF
TGTGCCAGCAGCCCCCTAGCGGGGACGAACACCGGGGAGCTGTTTTTT
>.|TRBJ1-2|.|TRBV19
CASSNRVLDGYTF
TGTGCCAGTAGCAACAGGGTATTAGATGGCTACACCTTC
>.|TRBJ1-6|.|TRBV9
CASSVKMGSPLHF
TGTGCCAGCAGCGTAAAAATGGGGTCACCCCTCCACTTT
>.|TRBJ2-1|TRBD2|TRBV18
CASSPPNRGGNNEQFF
TGTGCCAGCTCACCACCGAACCGCGGGGGGAACAATGAGCAGTTCTTC
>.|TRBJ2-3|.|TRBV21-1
CASSIPPGLAGGPNTDTQYF
TGTGCCAGCAGCATCCCCCCGGGACTAGCGGGGGGGCCTAACACAGATACGCAGTATTTT
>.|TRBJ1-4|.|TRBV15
CATSRDHAATNEKLFF
TGTGCCACCAGCAGAGATCATGCGGCGACTAATGAAAAACTGTTTTTT
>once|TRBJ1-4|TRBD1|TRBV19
CASSPRRGQGREELFF
TGTGCCAGTAGTCCCCGCCGCGGACAGGGCAGAGAGGAACTGTTTTTT
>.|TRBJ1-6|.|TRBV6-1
CASSEARSGDGDSSLHF
TGTGCCAGCAGTGAAGCGCGGTCTGGGGACGGTGACTCTTCCCTCCACTTT
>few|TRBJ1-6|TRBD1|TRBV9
CASSVDSGGFNSPLHF
TGTGCCAGCAGCGTAGATTCAGGGGGCTTCAATTCACCCCTCCACTTT
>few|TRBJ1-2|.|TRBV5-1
CASSLGATTGYTF
TGCGCCAGCAGCTTGGGGGCGACGACGGGCTACACCTTC
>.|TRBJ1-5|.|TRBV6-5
CASSTVGGNGQPQHF
TGTGCCAGCAGTACCGTAGGGGGGAATGGCCAGCCCCAGCATTTT
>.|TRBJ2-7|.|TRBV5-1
CASSLGGPGTYEQYF
TGCGCCAGCAGCTTGGGAGGTCCAGGTACCTACGAGCAGTACTTC
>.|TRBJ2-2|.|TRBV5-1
CASSAKPVLGELFF
TGCGCCAGCAGCGCCAAACCGGTCTTGGGGGAGCTGTTTTTT
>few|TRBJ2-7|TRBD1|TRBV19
CATRDSHSYEQYF
TGTGCCACCCGGGACAGCCATTCCTACGAGCAGTACTTC
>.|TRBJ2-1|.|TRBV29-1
CSVNGRNEQFF
TGCAGCGTTAATGGGAGGAATGAGCAGTTCTTC
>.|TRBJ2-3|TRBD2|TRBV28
CASSRTILAGGVTDTQYF
TGTGCCAGCAGTAGGACGATTCTAGCGGGGGGGGTCACAGATACGCAGTATTTT
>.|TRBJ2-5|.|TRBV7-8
CASSIITGLKETQYF
TGTGCCAGCAGCATAATAACAGGGTTAAAAGAGACCCAGTACTTC
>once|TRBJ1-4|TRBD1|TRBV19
CASSIGGTANEKLFF
TGTGCCAGTAGTATAGGGGGGACAGCTAATGAAAAACTGTTTTTT
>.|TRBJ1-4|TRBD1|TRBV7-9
CASSSRQGGGEKLFF
TGTGCCAGCAGCTCACGACAGGGAGGGGGTGAAAAACTGTTTTTT
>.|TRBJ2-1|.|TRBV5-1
CASSQGDEQFF
TGCGCCAGCAGCCAAGGGGATGAGCAGTTCTTC
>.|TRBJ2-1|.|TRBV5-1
CASSKGGAGVNNEQFF
TGCGCCAGCAGCAAAGGCGGGGCAGGGGTTAACAATGAGCAGTTCTTC
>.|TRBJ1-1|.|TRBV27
CASSLLPDEAFF
TGTGCCAGCAGTTTATTGCCCGATGAAGCTTTCTTT
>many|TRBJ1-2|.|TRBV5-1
CASSLEAARNYGYTF
TGCGCCAGCAGCTTGGAAGCAGCAAGAAACTATGGCTACACCTTC
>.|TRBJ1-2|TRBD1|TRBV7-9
CASSPDHPGTGSNYGYTF
TGTGCCAGCAGCCCTGACCATCCCGGGACAGGGAGTAACTATGGCTACACCTTC
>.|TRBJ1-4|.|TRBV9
CASSVGVSAEEKLFF
TGTGCCAGCAGCGTAGGGGTCTCGGCAGAGGAAAAACTGTTTTTT
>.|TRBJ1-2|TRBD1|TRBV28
CASSYGQGLDGYTF
TGTGCCAGCAGTTATGGACAGGGGCTGGATGGCTACACCTTC
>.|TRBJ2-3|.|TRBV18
CASSPPGVDTQYF
TGTGCCAGCTCACCACCGGGGGTAGATACGCAGTATTTT
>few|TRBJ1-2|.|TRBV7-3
CASSLKTGYGYTF
TGTGCCAGCAGCTTAAAGACAGGCTATGGCTACACCTTC
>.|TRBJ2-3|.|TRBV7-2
CASSLGGRLDTQYF
TGTGCCAGCAGCTTAGGGGGTAGATTGGATACGCAGTATTTT